This T cell receptor (beta chain) was obtained from a study of response to subunit inactivated influenza vaccine. Details on this clonotype: Its antigen is currently unknown.

Study findings and constraints: Each seasonal flu vaccination may recruit only limited new T cells, authors suggested.

TCRdb reprocessed the RT-PCR reads via MiXCR and lists one record per CDR3 protein. The table shows about 700,000 distinct CDR3 sequences, with roughly 14% occurring only once. This CDR3 has 14 residues. V lost 3 bases, J lost 13 bases, and 8 bases stayed unmatched. Germline CDR1 is SNHLY and CDR2 is FYNNEI. The TCR comes from a man aged 45-65 years who received an inactivated influenza vaccine. The input for sequencing was PBMCs from blood, taken less than 15 days before vaccination. This sequence joins TRBV2 and TRBJ2-1, with TRBD2 matching 11 bases. The CDR3 reads CASSEVLAGAPQFF. The CDR3 DNA is TGTGCCAGCAGTGAGGTACTAGCGGGAGCTCCACAGTTCTTC.